A selection of T cell receptor beta chains follows, all from one sample in a study of PD-1 blockade in classical Hodgkin lymphoma. Produced via immunoSEQ multiplex PCR; TCRdb's table is partial and in-frame only. The sample lists about 98,000 clones, just under 95% occurring once. The material sequenced was peripheral blood mononuclear cells (PBMCs), taken at baseline. The receptors stem from a human donor with classical Hodgkin lymphoma. Each CDR3 is given without its conserved first and last residue. The order of the fields is D gene, J gene, V gene, CDR3 protein. D genes are given only for firm matches.

d_gene: NA; j_gene: TRBJ2-2; v_gene: TRBV6-5; CDR3aa: ASTRANTGELF
d_gene: NA; j_gene: TRBJ2-7; v_gene: TRBV30; CDR3aa: ACHTGTYGYEQY
d_gene: TRBD1; j_gene: TRBJ2-7; v_gene: TRBV6-5; CDR3aa: ASRGARGLSYEQY
d_gene: TRBD1; j_gene: TRBJ1-2; v_gene: TRBV5-1; CDR3aa: ATTGANYGYT
d_gene: NA; j_gene: TRBJ1-1; v_gene: TRBV5-6; CDR3aa: ASSLSGAHVRTEAF
d_gene: NA; j_gene: TRBJ1-2; v_gene: TRBV29-1; CDR3aa: SVHRQAFNYGYT
d_gene: NA; j_gene: TRBJ1-4; v_gene: TRBV29-1; CDR3aa: SAGVKNEKLF
d_gene: TRBD2; j_gene: TRBJ2-4; v_gene: TRBV23-1; CDR3aa: ASSQSLATLAKNIQY
d_gene: TRBD2; j_gene: TRBJ2-1; v_gene: TRBV11-2; CDR3aa: ASSFVRTSGAYNEQF
d_gene: TRBD2; j_gene: TRBJ2-2; v_gene: TRBV6-5; CDR3aa: ASSLGLAVNTGELF
d_gene: NA; j_gene: TRBJ2-2; v_gene: TRBV6-1; CDR3aa: ASSTRDSFGGELF
d_gene: NA; j_gene: TRBJ2-3; v_gene: TRBV4-1; CDR3aa: ASSPTLPRDSHTDTQY
d_gene: NA; j_gene: TRBJ1-2; v_gene: TRBV27; CDR3aa: ASSLKEGAYGYT
d_gene: NA; j_gene: TRBJ2-7; v_gene: TRBV9; CDR3aa: ASSVGAFSYEQY
d_gene: NA; j_gene: TRBJ2-2; v_gene: TRBV7-8; CDR3aa: ASSLVRGAEGNTGELF
d_gene: NA; j_gene: TRBJ2-1; v_gene: TRBV6-1; CDR3aa: ASRGHSLNNEQF
d_gene: NA; j_gene: TRBJ2-2; v_gene: TRBV2; CDR3aa: ASSVDSLLNTGELF
d_gene: NA; j_gene: TRBJ1-5; v_gene: TRBV2; CDR3aa: ASSDPGTFEALYSNQPQH
d_gene: NA; j_gene: TRBJ2-7; v_gene: TRBV10-3; CDR3aa: AISEEGREQY
d_gene: NA; j_gene: TRBJ1-2; v_gene: TRBV29-1; CDR3aa: SVGRGGYGYT
d_gene: TRBD1; j_gene: TRBJ2-7; v_gene: TRBV11-2; CDR3aa: ASSPGTGYEQY
d_gene: NA; j_gene: TRBJ2-2; v_gene: TRBV5-6; CDR3aa: ASSLVYRVTNTGELF
d_gene: NA; j_gene: TRBJ2-7; v_gene: TRBV7-6; CDR3aa: ASSPTFQGRSHYEQY
d_gene: NA; j_gene: TRBJ2-1; v_gene: TRBV19; CDR3aa: ASSSLGSSSSSYNEQF
d_gene: TRBD2; j_gene: TRBJ2-1; v_gene: TRBV2; CDR3aa: ASSVLSSGSYNEQF
d_gene: NA; j_gene: TRBJ2-4; v_gene: TRBV4-1; CDR3aa: ASSLGGGSDIQY
d_gene: NA; j_gene: TRBJ2-2; v_gene: TRBV6-4; CDR3aa: ASTSEFGELF
d_gene: TRBD2; j_gene: TRBJ2-1; v_gene: TRBV10-1; CDR3aa: ASKSSGRARENEQF
d_gene: NA; j_gene: TRBJ2-3; v_gene: TRBV6-5; CDR3aa: ASSYAPLGDTQY
d_gene: NA; j_gene: TRBJ2-7; v_gene: TRBV2; CDR3aa: ASSETRTTEQY
d_gene: TRBD1; j_gene: TRBJ2-2; v_gene: TRBV28; CDR3aa: ATRSRGPNTGELF
d_gene: NA; j_gene: TRBJ1-4; v_gene: TRBV5-1; CDR3aa: ASSFDSANEKLF
d_gene: NA; j_gene: TRBJ2-7; v_gene: TRBV7-3; CDR3aa: ASSPVGRDGYEQY
d_gene: TRBD1; j_gene: TRBJ1-1; v_gene: TRBV30; CDR3aa: AWYYRGQSHTEAF
d_gene: NA; j_gene: TRBJ2-7; v_gene: TRBV7-8; CDR3aa: ASSLQGVLGHEQY
d_gene: TRBD2; j_gene: TRBJ2-7; v_gene: TRBV28; CDR3aa: ASSSRTSGIVYEQY
d_gene: NA; j_gene: TRBJ2-5; v_gene: TRBV12-1; CDR3aa: ASSPMSLGASGCEETQY
d_gene: NA; j_gene: TRBJ2-3; v_gene: TRBV9; CDR3aa: ASSAGARTDTQY
d_gene: TRBD2; j_gene: TRBJ2-3; v_gene: TRBV4-1; CDR3aa: ASSHQAGRPDTQY
d_gene: NA; j_gene: TRBJ1-1; v_gene: TRBV18; CDR3aa: ASSLKGNTEAF
d_gene: NA; j_gene: TRBJ1-1; v_gene: TRBV30; CDR3aa: AWNGGGTEAF
d_gene: NA; j_gene: TRBJ1-2; v_gene: TRBV27; CDR3aa: ASSSPGQLNYGYT
d_gene: NA; j_gene: TRBJ1-2; v_gene: TRBV9; CDR3aa: ASSVAQGNNYGYT
d_gene: NA; j_gene: TRBJ2-3; v_gene: TRBV12-5; CDR3aa: ASGLTRSTDTQY
d_gene: TRBD1; j_gene: TRBJ2-7; v_gene: TRBV5-4; CDR3aa: ASSRSGTDPYEQY
d_gene: NA; j_gene: TRBJ1-1; v_gene: TRBV7-9; CDR3aa: ASSPDSLPLSTEAF
d_gene: NA; j_gene: TRBJ2-1; v_gene: TRBV2; CDR3aa: ASRNRLADNEQF
d_gene: NA; j_gene: TRBJ2-7; v_gene: TRBV5-4; CDR3aa: ASSLRQAPYEQY
d_gene: TRBD1; j_gene: TRBJ1-6; v_gene: TRBV5-6; CDR3aa: ASSLAPIGTGGVPWPLH
d_gene: NA; j_gene: TRBJ2-5; v_gene: TRBV28; CDR3aa: ASSTEQGYETQY